These 21 T cell receptor beta chains were sequenced from one sample in a study of shared clonotypes between healthy human individuals. The assay was immunoSEQ multiplex PCR, and TCRdb's table has in-frame clones only and misses some. The profile shows approximately 530,000 clones, roughly 95% of them singletons. Sample: naive CD4+ T cells sorted from blood. The subset was: CD45RA+ positively selected. The receptors were gathered from a woman aged 30 to 39 in good health.

Notes on this clone: This same CDR3 is encoded by further DNA sequences in the sample. The rearrangement uses TRBV28 and TRBJ1-2; D is undetermined. This CDR3 comprises 13 residues. Germline CDR1 is MDHEN and CDR2 is SYDVKM. With 5 bases removed from V and 0 bases from J, the gap between germline ends came to 7 bases. The CDR3: CASSLGSNYGYTF. The CDR3, as DNA: TGTGCCAGCAGTCTTGGATCTAACTATGGCTACACCTTC.

The chain recombines TRBV7-2 with TRBJ2-5; tentative D call: TRBD2 (5 bases). This CDR3 has 13 residues. Trimming removed 1 base from V and 6 bases from J, with 9 bases in between. The germline V gene has CDR1 SGHTA and CDR2 FQGNSA. CDR3 loop: CASSLGGSQTQYF. DNA of the CDR3: TGTGCCAGCAGCTTAGGTGGGAGTCAGACCCAGTACTTC. Variable domain in full (rest from reference TRBV7-2 and TRBJ2-5): GAGVSQSPSNKVTEKGKDVELRCDPISGHTALYWYRQSLGQGLEFLIYFQGNSAPDKSGLPSDRFSAERTGGSVSTLTIQRTQQEDSAVYLCASSLGGSQTQYFGPGTRLLVL.

This clone appeared a single time. The V and J genes are TRBV18 and TRBJ2-2; D possibly corresponds to TRBD1 (6 bases). CDR1 is KGHSH, CDR2 LQKENI, per germline. The V and J ends lost 3 bases and 0 bases respectively, with 11 bases between them. This CDR3 region has 16 residues. The CDR3 DNA sequence: TGTGCCAGCTCACCTTCATCAGGGGCGAACACCGGGGAGCTGTTTTTT. Translating gives CASSPSSGANTGELFF.

J is TRBJ2-1 and V is TRBV5-6; TRBD2 matches 9 bases. The CDR3 is 14 amino acids. V trimming: 4 bases; J trimming: 8 bases; junction bases outside the gene matches: 7. Germline CDR1 SGHDT, CDR2 YYEEEE. CDR3: CASSAQGTSYEQFF. CDR3 bases: TGTGCCAGCAGCGCACAGGGGACTAGCTATGAGCAGTTCTTC.

This clone showed up just once. The gene calls are TRBV27 and TRBJ2-7, with 14 nucleotides matching TRBD2. With V trimmed by 4 bases and J by 8 bases, 7 bases remained unmatched. CDR3 length equals 15 residues. Germline CDR1 MNHEY, CDR2 SMNVEV (reference sequence). The CDR3 bases are TGTGCCAGCAGTTCCCCGGGACTAGCGGGAGAGAAGCAGTACTTC. It codes for CASSSPGLAGEKQYF.

The chain links TRBV10-3 to TRBJ2-3; 8 bases align to TRBD1. The CDR3 length is 14 residues. Looked up from germline, CDR1 is ENHRY and CDR2 is SYGVKD. The J segment lost 5 bases and the V segment lost 3 bases, leaving 4 bases of the junction unmatched. The CDR3: CAISEGQGVDTQYF. The CDR3 nucleotides are TGTGCCATCAGTGAAGGACAGGGTGTAGATACGCAGTATTTT.

The chain has TRBV6-5 and TRBJ2-1; 7 bases agree with TRBD2. This CDR3 region has 15 residues. CDR1 and CDR2 (germline): MNHEY, SVGAGI. Trimming at V came to 0 bases and at J to 10 bases, leaving 9 bases not matched to a gene. This CDR3 is CASSYSSGWTWEQFF. CDR3 DNA sequence: TGTGCCAGCAGTTACTCTAGCGGGTGGACCTGGGAGCAGTTCTTC.

V and J are TRBV7-2 and TRBJ1-1; D is possibly TRBD1 (5 bases). CDR1 is SGHTA and CDR2 is FQGNSA in the germline V gene. The V gene lost 8 bases and the J gene lost 1 base, with 14 bases spanning the gap. This CDR3 comprises 14 residues. The CDR3 protein is CASGRGRRNTEAFF. CDR3 DNA sequence: TGTGCCAGCGGACGGGGACGAAGGAACACTGAAGCTTTCTTT.

The chain is built from TRBV7-9 and TRBJ2-7, with D perhaps TRBD1 or TRBD2 (5 bases each). This CDR3 contains 18 residues. The germline V and J ends were trimmed by 0 bases and 2 bases, with 20 bases remaining between them. Germline CDR1 is SEHNR and CDR2 is FQNEAQ (reference sequence). The CDR3 nucleotides read TGTGCCAGCAGCTTAGCCCTCCGTGAGGGGAGCGTTCCCTACGAGCAGTACTTC. Its protein is CASSLALREGSVPYEQYF.

The rearrangement joins TRBV2 to TRBJ1-2, with D maybe TRBD1 (5 bases). V shed 8 bases and J shed 2 bases, with 15 bases lying between them. The germline V gene has CDR1 SNHLY and CDR2 FYNNEI. The CDR3 sequence is 14 residues long. The chain's CDR3 is CASWRGAGNYGYTF. DNA for the CDR3: TGTGCCAGCTGGCGTGGCGCAGGGAACTATGGCTACACCTTC.

The V gene is TRBV29-1, the J gene TRBJ2-7, with TRBD2 matching 14 bases. This CDR3 is 16 amino acids long. Per germline, CDR1 SQVTM and CDR2 ANQGSEA. J lost 5 bases, V lost 3 bases, and 9 bases had no gene match. The CDR3 reads CSVDGTSGRGTHEQYF. CDR3 in DNA: TGCAGCGTTGACGGGACTAGCGGGAGAGGAACCCACGAGCAGTACTTC.

CDR3 loop: CASSLNVWSTEAFF. The CDR3 nucleotides read TGTGCCAGCAGTTTAAATGTATGGAGCACTGAAGCTTTCTTT. The V call is TRBV6-1, the J call TRBJ1-1; D gene ambiguous. The CDR3 extends over 14 amino acids. V lost 5 bases, J lost 4 bases, and 14 bases lay in between. In germline, CDR1 is MNHNS, CDR2 SASEGT.

The V and J genes are TRBV9 and TRBJ2-2, with a weak D call TRBD1 (6 bases). CDR1 is SGDLS, CDR2 YYNGEE, per germline. V was cut by 4 bases and J by 13 bases, with 17 bases left in between. The length of the CDR3 is 13 residues. CDR3 residues: CASSRMGQGLLFF. The CDR3 DNA sequence: TGTGCCAGCAGCCGCATGGGGCAGGGGCTGCTGTTTTTT.

The rearrangement links TRBV6-5 to TRBJ2-7; possible D gene TRBD1, 6 bases. This CDR3 is built from 15 residues. From germline, CDR1 is MNHEY and CDR2 SVGAGI. The V end was cut by 0 bases, the J end by 3 bases, with 12 bases between. The CDR3 is CASSYSGQGRYEQYF. For the CDR3, the DNA is TGTGCCAGCAGTTACTCAGGGCAGGGGCGCTACGAGCAGTACTTC.

The chain combines TRBV5-6 with TRBJ2-7; 8 positions agree with TRBD2. The CDR3 sequence is 15 residues long. V trimming: 4 bases; J trimming: 4 bases; junction bases outside the gene matches: 10. CDR1 SGHDT and CDR2 YYEEEE come from the germline V gene. CDR3 region: CASSTLTSGGYEQYF. DNA for the CDR3: TGTGCCAGCAGCACCTTAACTAGCGGAGGTTACGAGCAGTACTTC.

V and J are TRBV5-1 and TRBJ2-1, with 10 bases fitting TRBD2. Germline CDR1 and CDR2: SGHRS and YFSETQ. J was trimmed by 5 bases and V by 0 bases; bases with no gene match: 2. This CDR3 spans 15 amino acids. The CDR3 coding sequence is TGCGCCAGCAGCTTGGTCGGACTAGCGGACAATGAGCAGTTCTTC. Translation: CASSLVGLADNEQFF.

This clone was found once. The chain carries TRBV2 and TRBJ2-5; no definite D call. Near its end, the DNA agrees better with TRBJ2-7, so the J call may be wrong. Germline CDR1 is SNHLY and CDR2 is FYNNEI. The CDR3 has 14 residues. CDR3 DNA: TGTGCCAGCAGTGAGTTCCAGCCTAGAATCGAGCAGTACTTC. Translation gives CASSEFQPRIEQYF.

A remark on this clone: Other DNA variants within this sample encode the same CDR3. This chain uses TRBV20-1 with TRBJ2-7, with D unclear. The germline V gene has CDR1 DFQATT and CDR2 SNEGSKA (reference sequence). There are 11 residues in the CDR3. V lost 5 bases and J 4 bases, leaving 9 bases between the germline ends. CDR3 nucleotides: TGCAGTGCTCCACGACGGTACGAGCAGTACTTC. This codes for CSAPRRYEQYF.

The chain links TRBV28 to TRBJ2-3; D is undetermined. Trimming shortened V by 6 bases and J by 3 bases, and 16 bases separated the two germline ends. In germline, CDR1 is MDHEN, CDR2 SYDVKM. The CDR3 is made up of 15 amino acids. CDR3 in DNA: TGTGCCAGCAGGGGGATTTCATTCCCGACAGATACGCAGTATTTT. Protein product: CASRGISFPTDTQYF. Full variable domain (remainder filled in from reference TRBV28 and TRBJ2-3): DVKVTQSSRYLVKRTGEKVFLECVQDMDHENMFWYRQDPGLGLRLIYFSYDVKMKEKGDIPEGYSVSREKKERFSLILESASTNQTSMYLCASRGISFPTDTQYFGPGTRLTVL.

The V call is TRBV27, the J call TRBJ2-3, with D perhaps matching TRBD2 (6 bases). V was clipped by 6 bases and J by 2 bases, with 12 bases between them. The CDR3 sequence is 14 residues long. Germline V gene data show CDR1 as MNHEY and CDR2 as SMNVEV (reference sequence). DNA of the CDR3: TGTGCCAGCAGATATAGCGGAAACACAGATACGCAGTATTTT. Encoded protein: CASRYSGNTDTQYF.

The rearrangement joins TRBV4-1 to TRBJ1-4; D gene ambiguous. The CDR3 is 16 residues long. V lost 4 bases, J lost 3 bases, and 15 bases lay in between. Germline CDR1 and CDR2: MGHRA and YSYEKL. Here the CDR3 reads CASSRLHGGANEKLFF. DNA for the CDR3: TGCGCCAGCAGCCGACTGCACGGCGGAGCTAATGAAAAACTGTTTTTT.